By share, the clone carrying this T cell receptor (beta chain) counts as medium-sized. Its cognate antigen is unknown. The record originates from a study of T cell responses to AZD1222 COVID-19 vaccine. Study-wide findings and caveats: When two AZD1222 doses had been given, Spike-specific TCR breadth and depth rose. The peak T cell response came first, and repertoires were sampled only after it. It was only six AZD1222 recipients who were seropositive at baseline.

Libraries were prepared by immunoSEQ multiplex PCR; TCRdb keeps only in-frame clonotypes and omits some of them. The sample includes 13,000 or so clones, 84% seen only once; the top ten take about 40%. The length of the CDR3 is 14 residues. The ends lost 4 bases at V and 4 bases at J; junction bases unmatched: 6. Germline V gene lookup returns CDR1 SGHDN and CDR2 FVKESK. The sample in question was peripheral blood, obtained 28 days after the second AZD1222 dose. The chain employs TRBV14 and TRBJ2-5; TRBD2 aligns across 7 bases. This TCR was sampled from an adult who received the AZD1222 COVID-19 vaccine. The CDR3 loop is CASSPRWGGETQYF. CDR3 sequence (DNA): TGTGCCAGCAGCCCGAGATGGGGGGGAGAGACCCAGTACTTC.